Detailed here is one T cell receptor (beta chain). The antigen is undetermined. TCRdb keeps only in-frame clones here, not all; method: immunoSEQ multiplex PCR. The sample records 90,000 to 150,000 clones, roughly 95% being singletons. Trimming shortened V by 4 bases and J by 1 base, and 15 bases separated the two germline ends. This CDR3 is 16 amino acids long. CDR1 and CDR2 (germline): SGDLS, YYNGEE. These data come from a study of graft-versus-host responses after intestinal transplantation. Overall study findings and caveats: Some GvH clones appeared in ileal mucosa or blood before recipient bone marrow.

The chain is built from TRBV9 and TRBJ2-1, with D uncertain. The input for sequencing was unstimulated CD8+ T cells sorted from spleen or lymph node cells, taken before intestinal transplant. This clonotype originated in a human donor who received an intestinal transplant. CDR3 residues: CASSTWTGPSYNEQFF. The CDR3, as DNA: TGTGCCAGCAGCACCTGGACGGGCCCTTCCTACAATGAGCAGTTCTTC.